This TCR beta chain was obtained from a study of CD8 T cells in Susac syndrome. The study sequenced TCR beta in blood CD8+ and CD4+ T cells. It was negative isolation that provided the CD8+ and CD4+ T cells, whereas TEMRA cells were enriched by FACS. Study findings and constraints: The study conceded that relatively few individuals underwent its TCR sequencing and HLA analysis.

Roughly 0.45 to 1 ug RNA was reverse transcribed with random hexamers. TCR beta CDR3 was amplified by immunoSEQ covering 54 Vbeta and 13 Jbeta. TCRdb analysed the immunoSEQ multiplex PCR reads with MiXCR anew, one entry per CDR3 protein. The data contain about 150,000 distinct CDR3 sequences, nearly 97% of them singletons. Details on this clonotype: Antigen unknown.

The CDR3 contains 14 residues. Germline V gene sequence: CDR1 DFQATT, CDR2 SNEGSKA (reference sequence). V lost 5 bases, J lost 3 bases, and 15 bases lay in between. The TCR was taken from a human donor with multiple sclerosis. This chain joins TRBV20-1 and TRBJ2-3; the D is unclear. Sequenced sample: CD8+ T cells from PBMCs. CDR3 amino acids: CSAPREGITDTQYF. For the CDR3, the DNA is TGCAGTGCTCCCCGTGAAGGAATAACAGATACGCAGTATTTT.